This T cell receptor (beta chain) was captured in a study of neoadjuvant nivolumab and ipilimumab in lung cancer (dated by TCRdb to the early 2020s). Turning to the overall study: Intravenous nivolumab was dosed at 3 mg/kg on days 1, 15 and 29, and in the combination arm ipilimumab 1 mg/kg was added on day 1 only. The major pathologic response (MPR) rate in the intention-to-treat population in each study arm was designated as the primary trial endpoint. Of the 45 or so patients with operable NSCLC treated in the trial, some 23 were randomized to nivolumab monotherapy and roughly 20 to nivolumab plus ipilimumab. The study compared TCR repertoires in pretherapy (baseline) peripheral blood with TCR repertoires in tumors resected at surgery after neoadjuvant immune checkpoint blockade. Matched pretherapy and resected tumor pairs were analyzed for seven patients: four treated with nivolumab and three with nivolumab plus ipilimumab.

V is pruned by 0 bases and J by 1 base, leaving 4 bases of the junction without a gene match. Sequences SGHNT (CDR1) and YYREEE (CDR2) are obtained from the germline V gene (reference sequence). Taken from cysteine to phenylalanine, the CDR3 has 15 residues. The DNA shown is the 45-base CDR3, in frame from base 1. Regarding this clone: There is no known antigen for this receptor. Base qualities are missing; no much larger clone stands one base away.

The intended sense of this specimen's time point label: pretherapy, before neoadjuvant immune checkpoint inhibitors. The samples were obtained from NEOSTAR, a phase 2 randomized trial that tested neoadjuvant nivolumab or nivolumab plus ipilimumab, followed by surgery, in operable NSCLC. The library came from the immunoSEQ multiplex PCR assay. Per the original workflow: Repertoires were summarized in terms of richness and clonality, and significantly expanded and contracted clones between pre- and post-therapy samples were identified. TCRdb obtained this table from immuneACCESS and retained in-frame rearrangements with V and J assigned. These tables miss some clones; where compared with another copy, unresolved V genes account for less than half of the shortfall, and the remainder is unexplained. V and J calls and clone size are those listed in that table; D and trimming were worked out from the DNA. Counted in this sample were tens of thousands of clones; approximately 81% of them appeared once. Of the sample, about 21% is held by the ten largest clones.

What the work shows at the level of the full study, not this receptor alone: Tumor T-cell richness and clonality rose from pretherapy to surgery in three of three dual-therapy tumors but in only two of four nivolumab-treated tumors. Pretherapy blood TCR richness correlated positively with richness in tumors resected after neoadjuvant therapy (Spearman R of about 0.82). No significant correlation was found between TCR clonality and pathologic tumor regression, and only a single major-pathologic-response sample was available for the analysis of TCR clonality versus pathologic tumor regression. Compared with tumor-adjacent uninvolved lung, resected tumors had greater TCR richness and clonality, and increases showed up in more of the dual-therapy-treated tumors. TCR sequencing was performed in a small number of samples.

Sequencing was performed on peripheral blood, taken before neoadjuvant nivolumab, alone or with ipilimumab. Here the chain combines TRBV5-4 and TRBJ2-7; a stretch of 7 junction bases matches TRBD1. The clonotype originates from an adult with non-small cell lung cancer. For the CDR3, the sequence is CASSLGQGVSYEQYF. The DNA sequence reads TGTGCCAGCAGCTTGGGACAGGGAGTTTCCTACGAGCAGTACTTC.